This is a list of T cell receptor beta chains from one sample in a study of OX40 agonist ivuxolimab in advanced cancers. The method was immunoSEQ multiplex PCR; TCRdb's version includes in-frame clones alone and lacks a portion of them. This table holds under 35,000 clones, roughly 87% found once. This specimen consisted of CD4+ or CD8+ T cells sorted from blood, obtained in a trial of the OX40 agonist ivuxolimab. Receptors were obtained from an adult with an advanced solid tumor such as melanoma, head and neck, liver or kidney cancer. Each CDR3 is given with its conserved first and last residue.

v_call: TRBV10-2; cdr3_aa: CASRGLAGEESGELFF
v_call: TRBV7-3; cdr3_aa: CASSLSSGNEQYF
v_call: TRBV18; cdr3_aa: CASSPQDGRTEAFF
v_call: TRBV5-1; cdr3_aa: CASSLGGTDFPDTQYF
v_call: TRBV4-3; cdr3_aa: CASSHSGWGRRETQYF
v_call: TRBV6-4; cdr3_aa: CASSRQNRETYNEQFF
v_call: TRBV4-1; cdr3_aa: CASSQWGQGNNQPQHF
v_call: TRBV4-1; cdr3_aa: CASSQPSGLARTYEQYF
v_call: TRBV4-3; cdr3_aa: CASSQDPGTNEKLFF
v_call: TRBV28; cdr3_aa: CASSYLTLQKTGRRYTIYF
v_call: TRBV6-5; cdr3_aa: CASSRSDPINSPLHF
v_call: TRBV9; cdr3_aa: CASSPSPGGGETQYF
v_call: TRBV2; cdr3_aa: CASSEARIGGVIQYF
v_call: TRBV6-1; cdr3_aa: CASSDTGWGNTIYF
v_call: TRBV5-1; cdr3_aa: CASSLGQMNTEAFF
v_call: TRBV4-2; cdr3_aa: CASSHLRGAGGEVDTQYF
v_call: TRBV27; cdr3_aa: CASSSGTKVGTSAYNEQFF
v_call: TRBV4-1; cdr3_aa: CASSSLQGYEAFF
v_call: TRBV9; cdr3_aa: CASSVGNSLGEQYF
v_call: TRBV2; cdr3_aa: CASSSRRTGDGYTF
v_call: TRBV5-4; cdr3_aa: CASSLGTGSYEKLFF
v_call: TRBV13; cdr3_aa: CASSLAGIEQYF
v_call: TRBV30; cdr3_aa: CAWSENNPVTF
v_call: TRBV19; cdr3_aa: CASARGTSGEKTQYF
v_call: TRBV28; cdr3_aa: CASSPPQGSYGYTF
v_call: TRBV27; cdr3_aa: CASSLDRAYGYTF
v_call: TRBV9; cdr3_aa: CASSLEYTDTQYF
v_call: TRBV28; cdr3_aa: CASSFPPPVQKLFF
v_call: TRBV7-2; cdr3_aa: CASSLDFELARNEQFF
v_call: TRBV7-9; cdr3_aa: CASSSPRSYEQYF
v_call: TRBV18; cdr3_aa: CASSPVGGGLSNQPQHF
v_call: TRBV7-9; cdr3_aa: CASSREGKAFF
v_call: TRBV5-6; cdr3_aa: CASSFRPRQTYSPLHF
v_call: TRBV6-5; cdr3_aa: CASSQGLELNEQFF
v_call: TRBV5-6; cdr3_aa: CASSPGRGTYEQYF
v_call: TRBV15; cdr3_aa: CATSRARGYEQYF
v_call: TRBV30; cdr3_aa: CAWSGTGYEQFF
v_call: TRBV30; cdr3_aa: CAWRSPSRGSYNEQFF
v_call: TRBV30; cdr3_aa: CAWSVTGGEQYF
v_call: TRBV5-1; cdr3_aa: CASSLGSANEKLFF
v_call: TRBV11-2; cdr3_aa: CASSLLGSQNTIYF
v_call: TRBV9; cdr3_aa: CASSVAPPPTEQFF
v_call: TRBV12-5; cdr3_aa: CARRPGGGQPQHF
v_call: TRBV7-5; cdr3_aa: CASSLGGDYGYTF
v_call: TRBV7-9; cdr3_aa: CASSLDGTSGPEQYF
v_call: TRBV6-6; cdr3_aa: CASSYSNNEQFF
v_call: TRBV11-3; cdr3_aa: CASSPGHSYEQYF